This TCR beta chain was retrieved from a study of blood T cell repertoires in COVID-19. The CDR3 consists of 19 residues. This table comes from immunoSEQ multiplex PCR, and its TCRdb copy is limited to in-frame clones, with some not included. The sample holds under 300,000 clones, approximately 83% seen once. This receptor was obtained from a woman aged 40 to 49 with acute COVID-19. Sequenced material: PBMCs or T cells enriched from blood (not recorded which). The V call is TRBV21-1, the J call TRBJ2-1; TRBD2 was called by the table and not checked on the DNA. TRBV21-1 is tagged as a pseudogene. The CDR3 region has the DNA TGTGCCAGCAATAAGGCTAGCGGGTTTGTAATAGGGGTCTACAATGAGCAGTTCTTC. Its translation: CASNKASGFVIGVYNEQFF.